The source of this T cell receptor (beta chain) is a study of T cells after yellow fever vaccination. The overall study: Libraries from low-cell-number fractions were prepared with the SMART-Seq v4 Ultra Low Input RNA kit. Findings and limits, study-wide: Post-booster samples contained most primary-vaccination clones (approximately 95% CD4, about 87% CD8). Clonotype sharing between CD4 and CD8 compartments was small. Abundant clonotypes from the bulk population could contaminate FACS-sorted repertoires.

The CDR3 spans 16 residues. Between the trimmed V and J ends, which lost 5 bases and 0 bases, there was a span of 15 bases. Germline CDR1 is SGHDN and CDR2 is FVKESK. This clonotype has at least ten counts. Antigen: not known. TCRdb reanalysed the 5' RACE reads using MiXCR and keeps one entry per CDR3 protein. Here the sample spans hundreds of thousands of distinct CDR3 sequences, around 4% being singletons. The gene calls are TRBV14 and TRBJ2-3; TRBD1 or TRBD2 may be the D gene (5 bases each). The source material was PBMCs, sampled on the day of the yellow fever booster vaccination. This clonotype was sampled from a man aged 18-30 years who received the YFV17D yellow fever vaccine. The CDR3 region has the DNA TGTGCCAGCAGCTCCTATACGGGACCCAGCACAGATACGCAGTATTTT. It translates to CASSSYTGPSTDTQYF.